The 25 T cell receptor beta chains in this list originate from one sample, sequenced in a study of spatial heterogeneity in lung cancer (dated by TCRdb to 2018 to 2020). Libraries were built with 5' RACE. Reads for this sample came from a NextSeq 500. Using fastp trimming at Q25 and MiXCR clonotype assembly, TCRdb reanalyzed the public sequencing data and kept in-frame beta chains. Rows matching on CDR3 protein sequence are summarized as one entry with the most common DNA and genes. A total of approximately 82,000 distinct CDR3 sequences appear in this sample, around 12% of them only once. The ten top clones hold approximately 4.2% of the sample. The time point label here, explained by the study, means: sample taken at primary tumor resection. Whole RNA extracted from tumor and nontumor lung tissue, or from cryopreserved PBMC samples, was used for TCR sequencing without cell sorting. Sequenced here: PBMCs, sampled at surgery. Receptor source: a male donor with early-stage non-small cell lung cancer.

This clonotype has ten or more counts. The chain recombines TRBV19 with TRBJ1-2; D may be TRBD1 (5 bases). Per the germline V gene, CDR1 is LNHDA and CDR2 is SQIVND (reference sequence). CDR3 size: 14 residues. The germline V and J ends were trimmed by 5 bases and 3 bases, with 13 bases remaining between them. The DNA for the CDR3 is TGTGCCAGTAGTTTCCCAGGGCTGGACTATGGCTACACCTTC. It specifies CASSFPGLDYGYTF.

This clonotype has a count of ten or more. The rearrangement joins TRBV15 to TRBJ1-6, with 8 nucleotides matching TRBD1. The CDR3 runs 16 residues. V trimming: 6 bases; J trimming: 7 bases; junction bases outside the gene matches: 11. The V gene's germline CDR1 is LNHNV and CDR2 YYDKDF (reference sequence). CDR3: CATRQGAALSNSPLHF. The CDR3 DNA is TGTGCCACCAGGCAGGGGGCTGCCTTGAGCAATTCACCCCTCCACTTT.

In this sample, this clonotype turned up a few times. The chain carries TRBV18 and TRBJ1-1; D gene uncertain. The CDR3 sequence is 18 residues long. The V gene lost 3 bases and the J gene lost 1 base, with 21 bases spanning the gap. Germline CDR1 reads KGHSH; CDR2 reads LQKENI. CDR3 DNA: TGTGCCAGCTCACCTCAACCATGGGCACGTCGGGGGAACACTGAAGCTTTCTTT. This sequence encodes CASSPQPWARRGNTEAFF.

The chain uses TRBV5-1 and TRBJ2-1, with 9 bases that match TRBD2. This CDR3 region has 15 residues. The V gene end was trimmed by 3 bases and the J gene end by 10 bases; junction bases not matched to a gene: 11. Germline assignment: CDR1 SGHRS and CDR2 YFSETQ. The CDR3, as DNA: TGCGCCAGCAGCTCTTTGGGACTAGCCGTGGGGGAGCAGTTCTTC. Translated: CASSSLGLAVGEQFF.

Only a few counts were recorded for this clonotype. This chain uses TRBV6-5 with TRBJ2-1, with 12 bases identical to TRBD2. The CDR3 has 18 amino acids. Germline V gives CDR1 MNHEY, CDR2 SVGAGI. With V trimmed by 4 bases and J by 0 bases, 7 bases remained unmatched. The CDR3 nucleotides read TGTGCCAGCAGTTTTCTAGCGGGGGGGCTCAGCTCCTACAATGAGCAGTTCTTC. This translates into CASSFLAGGLSSYNEQFF.

The V gene is TRBV20-1, the J gene TRBJ2-7, with D possibly matching TRBD1 (5 bases). This CDR3 spans 11 amino acids. Trimming left V 0 bases short and J 7 bases short, with 7 bases between. The germline gives CDR1 DFQATT, CDR2 SNEGSKA (reference sequence). CDR3 sequence reads: CSARESGEQYF. The CDR3 DNA reads TGCAGTGCTAGAGAATCAGGGGAGCAGTACTTC.

The genes are TRBV19 and TRBJ1-5; 7 bases agree with TRBD1. The CDR3 consists of 12 residues. Germline values: CDR1 LNHDA, CDR2 SQIVND (reference sequence). The J segment lost 4 bases and the V segment lost 6 bases, leaving 0 bases of the junction unmatched. The CDR3 sequence: CASRQGNQPQHF. CDR3 sequence (DNA): TGTGCCAGTAGACAGGGGAATCAGCCCCAGCATTTT.

This chain uses TRBV4-2 with TRBJ2-1; D assignment may be TRBD1 or TRBD2 (5 bases each). From germline, CDR1 is LGHNA and CDR2 YNFKEQ. Trimming left V 4 bases short and J 8 bases short, with 18 bases between. The CDR3 is 15 residues long. The CDR3 is CASSPPGPSFDEQFF. CDR3 DNA sequence: TGTGCCAGCAGCCCTCCGGGACCCTCCTTCGATGAGCAGTTCTTC.

This clonotype occurred many times. V and J are TRBV5-6 and TRBJ2-4; D remains ambiguous. This CDR3 has 12 residues. The V end lost 4 bases, the J end lost 4 bases, and 6 bases lay between the germline ends. The V gene's germline CDR1 is SGHDT and CDR2 YYEEEE. CDR3 sequence: CASSDMKNIQYF. As DNA, the CDR3 is TGTGCCAGCAGCGACATGAAAAACATTCAGTACTTC. Full variable domain (missing parts from reference TRBV5-6 and TRBJ2-4): DAGVTQSPTHLIKTRGQQVTLRCSPKSGHDTVSWYQQALGQGPQFIFQYYEEEERQRGNFPDRFSGHQFPNYSSELNVNALLLGDSALYLCASSDMKNIQYFGAGTRLSVL.

This clonotype was recorded a few times. The chain carries TRBV29-1 and TRBJ1-2; D might be TRBD1 (5 bases). Germline V CDR1 and CDR2: SQVTM, ANQGSEA. The V end was cut by 7 bases, the J end by 8 bases, with 23 bases between. This CDR3 contains 14 residues. In nucleotides, the CDR3 is TGCAGCGCAGTCCCGGGACCGGGGATCGAAGGCTACACCTTC. It specifies CSAVPGPGIEGYTF.

V and J are TRBV19 and TRBJ1-2; unclear D gene. Germline V lookup: CDR1 LNHDA, CDR2 SQIVND (reference sequence). Trimming removed 7 bases from V and 7 bases from J, with 10 bases in between. The length of the CDR3 is 11 residues. This CDR3 is CASTYWGGYTF. Written as DNA, the CDR3 is TGTGCCAGTACCTACTGGGGTGGCTACACCTTC.

The table lists this clonotype with a few counts. This rearrangement joins TRBV5-4 to TRBJ2-3; no clear D. This CDR3 is built from 14 residues. Germline V gene lookup returns CDR1 SGHNT and CDR2 YYREEE (reference sequence). Deletions cut 2 bases from V and 5 bases from J, with 12 bases between. The CDR3 spells CASSFRTVVDTQYF. Here the CDR3 DNA reads TGTGCCAGCAGCTTCCGGACGGTGGTAGATACGCAGTATTTT.

The chain couples TRBV7-2 to TRBJ2-2, with no clear D. V was clipped by 3 bases and J by 1 base, with 9 bases between them. The CDR3 spans 15 residues. The germline V gene has CDR1 SGHTA and CDR2 FQGNSA. The CDR3 sequence is CASSLVDLNTGELFF. In nucleotides, the CDR3 is TGTGCCAGCAGCTTGGTAGATCTGAACACCGGGGAGCTGTTTTTT.

This clonotype was picked up a small number of times. The J gene is TRBJ2-3, the V gene TRBV18; 7 bases agree with TRBD2. CDR1 KGHSH and CDR2 LQKENI come from the germline V gene. The trim removed 2 bases at V and 6 bases at J, leaving 23 bases unmatched. The CDR3 has 20 residues. The CDR3 DNA reads as TGTGCCAGCTCACCATCTTTCACTAGCGCAACCTCTACCTCGGGGGATACGCAGTATTTT. This translates into CASSPSFTSATSTSGDTQYF. The entire variable domain, with the rest obtained from reference TRBV18 and TRBJ2-3, is as follows: NAGVMQNPRHLVRRRGQEARLRCSPMKGHSHVYWYRQLPEEGLKFMVYLQKENIIDESGMPKERFSAEFPKEGPSILRIQQVVRGDSAAYFCASSPSFTSATSTSGDTQYFGPGTRLTVL.

This clonotype was found many times. The chain uses TRBV5-1 and TRBJ2-1; no definite D call. Germline V CDR1 and CDR2: SGHRS, YFSETQ. Trimming cost V 0 bases and J 5 bases, with 9 bases left between them. This CDR3 comprises 14 residues. CDR3 residues: CASSLEDGDNEQFF. The CDR3 DNA is TGCGCCAGCAGCTTGGAGGACGGAGACAATGAGCAGTTCTTC.

This clonotype was recorded many times. The V call is TRBV19, the J call TRBJ2-4; 7 bases are shared with TRBD1. This CDR3 is built from 16 residues. CDR1 LNHDA and CDR2 SQIVND come from the germline V gene (reference sequence). Trimming removed 6 bases from V and 1 base from J; junction bases left unmatched: 9. The CDR3 DNA reads as TGTGCCAGTAGAGGAACAGGGGCAGGGGCCAAAAACATTCAGTACTTC. It translates to CASRGTGAGAKNIQYF. The full variable domain, its missing parts supplied by reference TRBV19 and TRBJ2-4, is DGGITQSPKYLFRKEGQNVTLSCEQNLNHDAMYWYRQDPGQGLRLIYYSQIVNDFQKGDIAEGYSVSREKKESFPLTVTSAQKNPTAFYLCASRGTGAGAKNIQYFGAGTRLSVL.

This chain uses TRBV29-1 with TRBJ2-1; D is undetermined. CDR3 size: 11 residues. Germline V CDR1 and CDR2: SQVTM, ANQGSEA. V shed 0 bases and J shed 8 bases, with 5 bases lying between them. The CDR3 protein is CSVEDLHEQFF. Here the CDR3 DNA reads TGCAGCGTTGAAGACCTCCATGAGCAGTTCTTC.

This chain's CDR3 is CASSFGQNGNTEAFF. The CDR3 DNA sequence: TGTGCCAGCAGCTTCGGACAAAACGGGAACACTGAAGCTTTCTTT. The gene calls are TRBV12-3 or TRBV12-4 and TRBJ1-1; possibly TRBD1 for D (5 bases). V was trimmed by 6 bases and J by 1 base, leaving 15 bases between them. The CDR3 covers 15 residues.

This clonotype was seen a handful of times. The gene calls are TRBV2 and TRBJ2-3; possible D gene TRBD2, 6 bases. In germline, CDR1 is SNHLY, CDR2 FYNNEI. Trimming left V 1 base short and J 5 bases short, with 10 bases between. This CDR3 has 14 residues. CDR3 sequence reads: CASSEGGTRDTQYF. The CDR3 nucleotides read TGTGCCAGCAGTGAAGGCGGGACGAGAGATACGCAGTATTTT. The full variable domain, with the rest looked up from reference TRBV2 and TRBJ2-3, is EPEVTQTPSHQVTQMGQEVILRCVPISNHLYFYWYRQILGQKVEFLVSFYNNEISEKSEIFDDQFSVERPDGSNFTLKIRSTKLEDSAMYFCASSEGGTRDTQYFGPGTRLTVL.

The rearrangement links TRBV18 to TRBJ1-2; perhaps TRBD1 as D (6 bases). V was trimmed by 2 bases and J by 6 bases, leaving 13 bases between them. This CDR3 region has 14 residues. Germline CDR1 is KGHSH and CDR2 is LQKENI. The CDR3 spells CASSPNREGNGYTF. In DNA form, the CDR3 reads TGTGCCAGCTCACCAAACAGGGAAGGGAATGGCTACACCTTC.

This clonotype was detected a few times. The V and J genes are TRBV7-3 and TRBJ2-3; possibly TRBD1 or TRBD2 for D (7 bases each). The CDR3 spans 15 residues. CDR1 is SGHTA and CDR2 is FQGTGA in the germline V gene. V dropped 5 bases and J dropped 4 bases, with 16 bases sitting between them. This chain's CDR3 is CASSPTGRVADTQYF. Written as DNA, the CDR3 is TGTGCCAGCAGCCCGACAGGGAGGGTTGCAGATACGCAGTATTTT.

This clonotype was seen only a few times. The CDR3 region is CASSLDGGVAYNEQFF. The CDR3 DNA reads as TGTGCCAGCAGCTTAGATGGAGGAGTAGCCTACAATGAGCAGTTCTTC. This chain joins TRBV7-2 and TRBJ2-1; D might be TRBD2 (5 bases). The CDR3 has 16 residues. Trimming took 1 base from V and 2 from J, leaving 12 bases between them. The germline V gene encodes CDR1 SGHTA and CDR2 FQGNSA.

This chain uses TRBV5-4 with TRBJ2-7, with D tentatively TRBD1 or TRBD2 (5 bases each). The CDR3 length is 14 residues. The germline V gene has CDR1 SGHNT and CDR2 YYREEE (reference sequence). V was cut by 4 bases and J by 0 bases, with 11 bases left in between. The CDR3 here is CASSTGPNSYEQYF. Written as DNA, the CDR3 is TGTGCCAGCAGCACGGGACCTAACTCCTACGAGCAGTACTTC.

The chain uses TRBV2 and TRBJ2-1; 11 nucleotides align to TRBD2. V dropped 9 bases and J dropped 4; count of bases not matched to a gene: 2. Germline assignment: CDR1 SNHLY and CDR2 FYNNEI. The CDR3 contains 13 residues. CDR3 amino acids: CARSSGRYNEQFF. CDR3 nucleotides: TGTGCCAGGTCTAGCGGGAGGTACAATGAGCAGTTCTTC.

The V gene is TRBV7-2, the J gene TRBJ1-3; D not certain. The V and J ends lost 6 bases and 0 bases respectively, with 15 bases between them. In germline, CDR1 is SGHTA, CDR2 FQGNSA. The CDR3 contains 16 residues. The CDR3 bases are TGTGCCAGCAGTCCCGGGCCCGACCGCTCTGGAAACACCATATATTTT. Residues: CASSPGPDRSGNTIYF.